This is a list of T cell receptor beta chains from one sample in a study of blood T cells in healthy people across ages. Using its own MiXCR run on the 5' RACE reads, TCRdb lists one record per CDR3 protein. The sample consists of 1,500,000 or so distinct CDR3 sequences, approximately 59% of them appearing once. Sequencing was carried out using blood. The receptor set was obtained from a man aged 18 to 29 in good health. The CDR3 runs from the conserved cysteine through the conserved F or W.

v_call cdr3_aa
TRBV28 CASSDAGGHSEEKLFF
TRBV7-2 CASSLSQATNEQFF
TRBV29-1 CSGRDGYEQYF
TRBV11-2 CASRGLAGGLVDTQYF
TRBV6-4 CASSEDSFQETQYF
TRBV7-9 CASSLPPTRGGTDTQYF
TRBV5-5 CASSLASPLGSGDTQYF
TRBV15 CATSRDRQDKNIQYF
TRBV29-1 CSVEDGVGTNYGYTF
TRBV10-3 CAIRGEVGNSPLHF
TRBV29-1 CSVGYAGSTDTQYF
TRBV14 CASSQDGAVGYGYTF
TRBV4-1 CASSGMEQFF
TRBV9 CASRNPGRNYGYTF
TRBV2 CASSFEQGLIQETQFF
TRBV20-1 CSARVWGYEKLFF
TRBV6-2/TRBV6-3 CASSADRNSYNEQFF
TRBV20-1 CSARDGLASQETQYF
TRBV20-1 CSAPRRGYYEQYF
TRBV27 CASSFGGHYGQYF
TRBV30 CASGQNQETQYF
TRBV7-2 CASSLRSGREDEQYF
TRBV25-1 CASRQPGTGSTDTQYF
TRBV5-1 CASSRGGLYGEQYF
TRBV6-5 CATKLAGTTREQFF
TRBV5-1 CASSLTGWGAKNIQYF
TRBV7-9 CASSASGQPYEQYF